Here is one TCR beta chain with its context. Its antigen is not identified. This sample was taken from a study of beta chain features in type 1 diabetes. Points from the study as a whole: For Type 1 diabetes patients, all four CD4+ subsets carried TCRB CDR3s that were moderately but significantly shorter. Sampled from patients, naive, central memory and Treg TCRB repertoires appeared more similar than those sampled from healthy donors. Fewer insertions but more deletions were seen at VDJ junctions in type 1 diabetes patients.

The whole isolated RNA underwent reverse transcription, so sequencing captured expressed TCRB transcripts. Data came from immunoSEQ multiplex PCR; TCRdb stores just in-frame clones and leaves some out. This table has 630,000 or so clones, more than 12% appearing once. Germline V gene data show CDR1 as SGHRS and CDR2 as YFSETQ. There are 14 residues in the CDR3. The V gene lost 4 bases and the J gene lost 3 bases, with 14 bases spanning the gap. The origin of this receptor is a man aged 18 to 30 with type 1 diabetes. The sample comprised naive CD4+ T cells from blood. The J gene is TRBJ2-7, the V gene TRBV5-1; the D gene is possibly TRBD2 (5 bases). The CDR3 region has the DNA TGCGCCAGCAGCCCCCTAGAAGGACTCTACGAGCAGTACTTC. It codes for CASSPLEGLYEQYF.